This T cell receptor (beta chain) was documented in a study of early T cells in non-severe SARS-CoV-2 infection. For the study at large: Bulk RNA from unsorted whole blood was sequenced; chains were unpaired.

Researchers tagged individual cDNA molecules with unique molecular identifiers. TCRdb re-called the 5' RACE reads with MiXCR, one entry per CDR3 protein. The sample has approximately 110,000 distinct CDR3 sequences, just under 15% seen once. CDR1 and CDR2 from the germline V gene are GTSNPN and SVGIG (reference sequence). J lost 6 bases, V lost 3 bases, and 7 bases had no gene match. This CDR3 has 14 residues. This TCR derives from an adult who was a healthcare worker with PCR-confirmed SARS-CoV-2 infection or an uninfected control (not recorded which). This sequence joins TRBV30 and TRBJ1-2; 10 positions match TRBD1. Sequenced: whole blood. CDR3 nucleotides: TGTGCCTGGAGGAAGACAGGGGGCATAGATGGCTACACCTTC. It is translated as CAWRKTGGIDGYTF.